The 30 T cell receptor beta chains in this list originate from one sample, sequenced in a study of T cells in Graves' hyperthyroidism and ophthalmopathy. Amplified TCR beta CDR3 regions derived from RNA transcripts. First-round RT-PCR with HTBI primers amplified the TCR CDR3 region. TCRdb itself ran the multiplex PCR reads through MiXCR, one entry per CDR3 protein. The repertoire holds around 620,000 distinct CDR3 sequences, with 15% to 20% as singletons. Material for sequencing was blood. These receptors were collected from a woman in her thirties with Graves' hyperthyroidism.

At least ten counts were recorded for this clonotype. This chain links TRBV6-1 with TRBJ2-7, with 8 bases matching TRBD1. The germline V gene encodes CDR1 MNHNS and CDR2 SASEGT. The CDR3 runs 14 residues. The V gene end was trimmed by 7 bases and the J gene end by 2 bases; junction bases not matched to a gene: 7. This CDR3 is CASTRDRPTYEQYF. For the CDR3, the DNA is TGTGCCAGCACCCGGGACAGGCCAACCTACGAGCAGTACTTC.

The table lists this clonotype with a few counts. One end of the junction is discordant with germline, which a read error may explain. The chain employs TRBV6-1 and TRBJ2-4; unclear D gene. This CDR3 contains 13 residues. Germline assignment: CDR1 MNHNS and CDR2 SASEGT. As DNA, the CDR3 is TGTGCCAGCTCAACCGTAGCCAGAAACATTCAGTACTTC. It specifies CASSTVARNIQYF.

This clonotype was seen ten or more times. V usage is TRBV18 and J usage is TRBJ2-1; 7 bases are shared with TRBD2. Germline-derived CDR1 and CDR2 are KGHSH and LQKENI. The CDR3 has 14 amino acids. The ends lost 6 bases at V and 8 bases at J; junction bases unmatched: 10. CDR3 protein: CASSNRLAGDEQFF. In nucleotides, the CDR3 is TGTGCCAGCTCGAATCGACTAGCCGGAGATGAGCAGTTCTTC. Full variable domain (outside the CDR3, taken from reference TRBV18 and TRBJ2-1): NAGVMQNPRHLVRRRGQEARLRCSPMKGHSHVYWYRQLPEEGLKFMVYLQKENIIDESGMPKERFSAEFPKEGPSILRIQQVVRGDSAAYFCASSNRLAGDEQFFGPGTRLTVL.

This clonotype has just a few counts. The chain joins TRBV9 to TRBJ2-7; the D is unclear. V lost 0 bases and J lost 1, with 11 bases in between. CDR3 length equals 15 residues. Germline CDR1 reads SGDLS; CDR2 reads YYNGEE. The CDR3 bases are TGTGCCAGCAGCGTAGAACCCAGCGATTCCTACGAGCAGTACTTC. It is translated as CASSVEPSDSYEQYF.

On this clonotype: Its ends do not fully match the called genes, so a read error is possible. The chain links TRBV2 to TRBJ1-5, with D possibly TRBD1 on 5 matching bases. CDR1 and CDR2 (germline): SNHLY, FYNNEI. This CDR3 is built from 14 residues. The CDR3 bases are TGTGCCAGCGGTGAGGAGGGGTTAGTCCAGCCCCAGCATTTT. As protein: CASGEEGLVQPQHF.

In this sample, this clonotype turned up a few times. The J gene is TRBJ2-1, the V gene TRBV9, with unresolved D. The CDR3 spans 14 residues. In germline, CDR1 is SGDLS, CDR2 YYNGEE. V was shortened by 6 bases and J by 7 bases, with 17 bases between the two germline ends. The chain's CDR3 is CASTPAGLGNEQFF. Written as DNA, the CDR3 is TGTGCCAGCACCCCGGCCGGGTTAGGAAATGAGCAGTTCTTC.

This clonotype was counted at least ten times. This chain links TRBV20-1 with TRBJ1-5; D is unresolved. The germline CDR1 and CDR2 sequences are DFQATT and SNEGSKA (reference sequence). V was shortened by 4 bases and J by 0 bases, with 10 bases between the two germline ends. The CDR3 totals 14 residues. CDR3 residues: CSATNGYSNQPQHF. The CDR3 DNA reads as TGCAGTGCTACCAACGGATATAGCAATCAGCCCCAGCATTTT.

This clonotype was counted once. Here the CDR3 reads CASSLFGQADTQYF. CDR3 sequence (DNA): TGTGCCAGCAGCTTATTCGGACAGGCAGATACGCAGTATTTT. V is TRBV7-3 and J is TRBJ2-3, with 7 bases lining up with TRBD1. V trimming: 2 bases; J trimming: 4 bases; junction bases outside the gene matches: 3. The CDR3 is 14 residues long. The V gene's germline CDR1 is SGHTA and CDR2 FQGTGA.

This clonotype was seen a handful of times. The CDR3 loop is CASSTVGNTGELFF. DNA for the CDR3: TGTGCCAGCAGCACGGTTGGTAACACCGGGGAGCTGTTTTTT. The chain carries TRBV7-2 and TRBJ2-2; no firm D call. Trimming cost V 5 bases and J 2 bases, with 9 bases left between them. The V gene's germline CDR1 is SGHTA and CDR2 FQGNSA. The CDR3 is made up of 14 amino acids.

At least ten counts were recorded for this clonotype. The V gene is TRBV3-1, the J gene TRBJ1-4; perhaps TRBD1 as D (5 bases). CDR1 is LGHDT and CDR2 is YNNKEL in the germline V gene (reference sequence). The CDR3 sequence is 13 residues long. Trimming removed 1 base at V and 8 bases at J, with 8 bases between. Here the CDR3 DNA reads TGTGCCAGCAGCCAAGGTGGGGACGAAAAACTGTTTTTT. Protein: CASSQGGDEKLFF.

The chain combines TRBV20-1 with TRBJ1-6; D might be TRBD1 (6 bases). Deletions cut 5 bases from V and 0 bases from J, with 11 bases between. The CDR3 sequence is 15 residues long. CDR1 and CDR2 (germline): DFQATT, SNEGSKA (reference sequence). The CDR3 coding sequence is TGCAGTGCTGACAGGACGATCTCCTATAATTCACCCCTCCACTTT. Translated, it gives CSADRTISYNSPLHF.

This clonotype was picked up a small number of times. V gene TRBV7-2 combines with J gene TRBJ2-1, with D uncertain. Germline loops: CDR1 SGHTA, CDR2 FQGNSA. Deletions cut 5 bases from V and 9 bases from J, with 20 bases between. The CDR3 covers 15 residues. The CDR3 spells CASSTPHPRRGEQFF. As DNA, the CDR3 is TGTGCCAGCAGCACTCCCCACCCTAGGCGCGGTGAGCAGTTCTTC.

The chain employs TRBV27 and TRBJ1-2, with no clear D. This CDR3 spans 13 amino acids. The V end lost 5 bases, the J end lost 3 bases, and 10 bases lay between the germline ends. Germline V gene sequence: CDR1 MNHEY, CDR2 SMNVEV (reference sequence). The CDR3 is CASSTNRYYGYTF. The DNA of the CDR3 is TGTGCCAGCAGTACCAATCGTTACTATGGCTACACCTTC.

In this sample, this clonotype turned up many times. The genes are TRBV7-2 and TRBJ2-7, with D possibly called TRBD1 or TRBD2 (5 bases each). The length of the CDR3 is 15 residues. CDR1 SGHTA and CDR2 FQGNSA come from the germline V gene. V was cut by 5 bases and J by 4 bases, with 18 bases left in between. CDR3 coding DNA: TGTGCCAGCAGCCGCAGCCCGGGACCCATTTACGAGCAGTACTTC. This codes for CASSRSPGPIYEQYF.

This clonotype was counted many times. CDR3 residues: CASRPTGANTEAFF. For the CDR3, the DNA is TGTGCCAGCAGGCCTACAGGGGCGAACACTGAAGCTTTCTTT. This chain connects TRBV6-1 to TRBJ1-1, with 7 bases lining up with TRBD1. The germline CDR1 and CDR2 sequences are MNHNS and SASEGT. V shed 6 bases, J shed 1 base, and the junction held 5 bases outside the gene matches. This CDR3 region has 14 residues.

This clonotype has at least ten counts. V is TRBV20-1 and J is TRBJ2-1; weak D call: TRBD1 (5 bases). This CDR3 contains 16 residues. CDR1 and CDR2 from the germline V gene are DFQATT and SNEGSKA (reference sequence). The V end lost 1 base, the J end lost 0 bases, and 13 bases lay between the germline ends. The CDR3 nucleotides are TGCAGTGCTAGAGGGAACAGGCCTGCCTCCTACAATGAGCAGTTCTTC. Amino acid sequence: CSARGNRPASYNEQFF.

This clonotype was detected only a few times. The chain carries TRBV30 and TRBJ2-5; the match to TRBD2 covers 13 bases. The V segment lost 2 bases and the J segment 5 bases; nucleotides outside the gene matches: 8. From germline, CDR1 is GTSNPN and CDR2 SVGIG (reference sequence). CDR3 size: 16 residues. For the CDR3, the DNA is TGTGCCTGGAGTTGGACTAGCGGGAGTTGGGCGGAGACCCAGTACTTC. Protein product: CAWSWTSGSWAETQYF.

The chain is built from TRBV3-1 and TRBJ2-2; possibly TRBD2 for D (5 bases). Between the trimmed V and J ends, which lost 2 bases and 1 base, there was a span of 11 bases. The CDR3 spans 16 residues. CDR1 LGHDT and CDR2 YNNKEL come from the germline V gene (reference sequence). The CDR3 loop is CASSQQSGVNTGELFF. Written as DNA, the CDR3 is TGTGCCAGCAGCCAACAAAGCGGAGTGAACACCGGGGAGCTGTTTTTT.

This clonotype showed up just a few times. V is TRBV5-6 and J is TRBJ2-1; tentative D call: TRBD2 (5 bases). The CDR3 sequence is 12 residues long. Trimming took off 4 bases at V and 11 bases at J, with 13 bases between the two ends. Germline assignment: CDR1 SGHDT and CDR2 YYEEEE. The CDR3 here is CASSRDEGQQFF. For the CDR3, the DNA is TGTGCCAGCAGCCGAGATGAGGGTCAGCAGTTCTTC.

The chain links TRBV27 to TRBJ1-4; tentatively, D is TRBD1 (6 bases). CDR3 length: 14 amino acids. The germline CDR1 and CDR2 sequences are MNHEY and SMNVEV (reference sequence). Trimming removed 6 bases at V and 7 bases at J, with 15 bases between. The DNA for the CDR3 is TGTGCCAGCAGAAAAACGGGGGCTCCTGAAAAACTGTTTTTT. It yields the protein CASRKTGAPEKLFF. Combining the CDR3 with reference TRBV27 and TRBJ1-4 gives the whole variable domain EAQVTQNPRYLITVTGKKLTVTCSQNMNHEYMSWYRQDPGLGLRQIYYSMNVEVTDKGDVPEGYKVSRKEKRNFPLILESPSPNQTSLYFCASRKTGAPEKLFFGSGTQLSVL.

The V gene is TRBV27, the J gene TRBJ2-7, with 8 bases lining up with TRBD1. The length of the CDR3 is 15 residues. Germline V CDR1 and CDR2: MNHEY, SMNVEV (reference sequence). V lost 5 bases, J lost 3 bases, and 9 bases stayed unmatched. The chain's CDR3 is CASSKAGTGFYEQYF. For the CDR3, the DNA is TGTGCCAGCAGTAAAGCCGGGACAGGTTTCTACGAGCAGTACTTC.

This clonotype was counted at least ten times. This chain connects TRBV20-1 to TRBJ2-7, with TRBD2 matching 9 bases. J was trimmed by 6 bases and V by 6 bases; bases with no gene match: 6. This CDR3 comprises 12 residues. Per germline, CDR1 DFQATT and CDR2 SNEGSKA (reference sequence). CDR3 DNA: TGCAGTGCAAGGACTAGCGAAGCCGAGCAGTACTTC. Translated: CSARTSEAEQYF.

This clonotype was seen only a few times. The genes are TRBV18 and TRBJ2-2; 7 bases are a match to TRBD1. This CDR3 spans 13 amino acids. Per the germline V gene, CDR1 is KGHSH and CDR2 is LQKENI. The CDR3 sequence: CAGQPSNTGELFF. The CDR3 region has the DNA TGTGCGGGACAGCCCTCGAACACCGGGGAGCTGTTTTTT.

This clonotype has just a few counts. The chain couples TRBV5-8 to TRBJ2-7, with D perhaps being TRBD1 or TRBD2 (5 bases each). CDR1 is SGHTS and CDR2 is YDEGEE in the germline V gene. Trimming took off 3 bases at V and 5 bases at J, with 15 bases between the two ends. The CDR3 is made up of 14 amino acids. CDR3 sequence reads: CASSSNGGFDEQYF. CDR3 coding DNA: TGTGCCAGCAGCTCTAATGGGGGTTTCGACGAGCAGTACTTC.

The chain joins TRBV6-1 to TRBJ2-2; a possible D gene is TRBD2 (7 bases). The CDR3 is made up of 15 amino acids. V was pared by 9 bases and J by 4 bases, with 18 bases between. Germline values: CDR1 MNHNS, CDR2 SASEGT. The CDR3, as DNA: TGTGCCAGTGGGAGGGCCGGGACACGCACCGGGGAGCTGTTTTTT. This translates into CASGRAGTRTGELFF.

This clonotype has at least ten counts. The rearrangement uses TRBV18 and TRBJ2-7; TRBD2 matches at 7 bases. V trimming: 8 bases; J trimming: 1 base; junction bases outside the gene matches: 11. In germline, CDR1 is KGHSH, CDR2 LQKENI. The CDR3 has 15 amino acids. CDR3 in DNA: TGTGCCAGCCGGGATTCCGGGAGGTTTTCCTACGAGCAGTACTTC. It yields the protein CASRDSGRFSYEQYF.

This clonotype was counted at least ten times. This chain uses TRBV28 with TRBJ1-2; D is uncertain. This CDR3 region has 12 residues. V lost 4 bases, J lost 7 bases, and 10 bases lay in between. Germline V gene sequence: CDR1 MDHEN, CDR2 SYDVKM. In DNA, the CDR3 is TGTGCCAGCAGTTATGACCTTGGTGGCTACACCTTC. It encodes CASSYDLGGYTF.

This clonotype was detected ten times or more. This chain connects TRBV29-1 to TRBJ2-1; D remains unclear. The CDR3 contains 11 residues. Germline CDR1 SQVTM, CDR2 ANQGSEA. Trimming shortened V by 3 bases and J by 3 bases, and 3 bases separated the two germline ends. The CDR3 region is CSVDGYNEQFF. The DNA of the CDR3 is TGCAGCGTTGACGGCTACAATGAGCAGTTCTTC.

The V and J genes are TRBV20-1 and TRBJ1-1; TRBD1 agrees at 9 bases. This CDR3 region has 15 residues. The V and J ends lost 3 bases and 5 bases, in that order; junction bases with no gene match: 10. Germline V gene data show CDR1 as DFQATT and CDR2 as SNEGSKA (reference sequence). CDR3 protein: CSASLPPGQGTEAFF. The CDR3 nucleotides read TGCAGTGCTAGCCTCCCTCCGGGACAGGGAACTGAAGCTTTCTTT.

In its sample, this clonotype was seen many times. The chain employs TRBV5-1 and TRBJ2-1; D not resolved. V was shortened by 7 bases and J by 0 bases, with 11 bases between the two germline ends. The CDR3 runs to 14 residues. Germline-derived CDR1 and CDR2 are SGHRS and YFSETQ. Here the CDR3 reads CASRHPDSYNEQFF. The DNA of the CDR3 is TGCGCCAGCCGCCATCCCGACTCCTACAATGAGCAGTTCTTC.